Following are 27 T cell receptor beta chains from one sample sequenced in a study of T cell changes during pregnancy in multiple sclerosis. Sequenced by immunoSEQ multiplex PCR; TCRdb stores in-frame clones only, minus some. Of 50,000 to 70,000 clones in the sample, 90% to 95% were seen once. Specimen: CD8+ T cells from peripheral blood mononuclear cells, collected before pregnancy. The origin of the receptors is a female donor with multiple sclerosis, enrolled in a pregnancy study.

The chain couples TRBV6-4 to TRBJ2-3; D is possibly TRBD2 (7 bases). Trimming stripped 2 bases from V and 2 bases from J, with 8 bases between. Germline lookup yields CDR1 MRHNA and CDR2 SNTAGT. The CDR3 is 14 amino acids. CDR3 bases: TGTGCCAGCAGTGACGGGGGGGCCACAGATACGCAGTATTTT. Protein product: CASSDGGATDTQYF.

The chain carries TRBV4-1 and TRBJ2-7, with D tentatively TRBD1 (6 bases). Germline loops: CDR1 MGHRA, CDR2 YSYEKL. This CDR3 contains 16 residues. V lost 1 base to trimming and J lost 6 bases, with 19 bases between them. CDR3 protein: CASSQGLQGPSGEQYF. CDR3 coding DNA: TGCGCCAGCAGCCAAGGGCTACAGGGTCCTTCCGGCGAGCAGTACTTC.

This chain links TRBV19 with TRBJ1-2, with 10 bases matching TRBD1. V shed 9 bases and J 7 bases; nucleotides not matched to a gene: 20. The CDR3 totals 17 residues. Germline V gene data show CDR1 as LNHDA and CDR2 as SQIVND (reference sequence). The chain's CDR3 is CASSMWDRGSVDRGYTF. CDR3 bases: TGTGCCAGCTCTATGTGGGACAGGGGTTCTGTTGATCGTGGCTACACCTTC. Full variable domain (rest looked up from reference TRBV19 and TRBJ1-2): DGGITQSPKYLFRKEGQNVTLSCEQNLNHDAMYWYRQDPGQGLRLIYYSQIVNDFQKGDIAEGYSVSREKKESFPLTVTSAQKNPTAFYLCASSMWDRGSVDRGYTFGSGTRLTVV.

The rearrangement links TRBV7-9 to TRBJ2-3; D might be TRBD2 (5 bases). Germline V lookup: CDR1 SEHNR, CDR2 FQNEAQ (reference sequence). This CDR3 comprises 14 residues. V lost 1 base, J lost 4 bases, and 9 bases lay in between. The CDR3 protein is CASSLDGIADTQYF. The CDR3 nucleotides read TGTGCCAGCAGCTTAGACGGGATCGCAGATACGCAGTATTTT.

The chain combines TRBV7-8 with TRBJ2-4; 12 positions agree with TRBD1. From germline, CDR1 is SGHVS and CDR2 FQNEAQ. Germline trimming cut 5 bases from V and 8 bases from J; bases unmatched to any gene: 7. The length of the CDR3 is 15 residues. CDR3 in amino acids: CASSPLGTGGHIQYF. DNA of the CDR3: TGTGCCAGCAGCCCTCTCGGGACAGGGGGCCACATTCAGTACTTC.

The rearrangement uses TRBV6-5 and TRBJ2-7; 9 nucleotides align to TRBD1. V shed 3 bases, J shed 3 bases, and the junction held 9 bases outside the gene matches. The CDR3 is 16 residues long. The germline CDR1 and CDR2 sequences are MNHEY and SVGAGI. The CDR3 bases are TGTGCCAGCAGTTATGCAACAGGGGGCGAGTTCTACGAGCAGTACTTC. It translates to CASSYATGGEFYEQYF.

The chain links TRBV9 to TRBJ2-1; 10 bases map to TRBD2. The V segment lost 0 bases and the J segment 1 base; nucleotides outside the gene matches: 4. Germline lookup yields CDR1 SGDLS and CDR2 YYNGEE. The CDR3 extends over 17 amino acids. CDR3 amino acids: CASSVASGGRSYNEQFF. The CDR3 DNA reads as TGTGCCAGCAGCGTAGCTAGCGGGGGCAGATCCTACAATGAGCAGTTCTTC.

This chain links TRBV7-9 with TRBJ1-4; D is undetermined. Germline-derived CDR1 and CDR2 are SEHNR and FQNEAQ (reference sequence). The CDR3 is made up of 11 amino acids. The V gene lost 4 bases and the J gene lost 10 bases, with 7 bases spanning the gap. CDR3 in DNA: TGTGCCAGCAGCTCGTTGGCAAAACTGTTTTTT. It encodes CASSSLAKLFF.

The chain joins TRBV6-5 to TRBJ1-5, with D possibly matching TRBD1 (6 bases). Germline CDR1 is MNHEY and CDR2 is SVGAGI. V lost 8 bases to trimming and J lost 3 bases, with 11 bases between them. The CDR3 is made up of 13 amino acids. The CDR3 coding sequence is TGTGCCAGCGGGTACAGGGACAATCAGCCCCAGCATTTT. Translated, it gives CASGYRDNQPQHF.

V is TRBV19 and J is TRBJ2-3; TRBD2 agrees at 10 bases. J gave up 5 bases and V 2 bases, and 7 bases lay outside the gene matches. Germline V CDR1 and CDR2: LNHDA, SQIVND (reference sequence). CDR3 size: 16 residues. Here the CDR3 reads CASSIWLAGVQDTQYF. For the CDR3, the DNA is TGTGCCAGTAGTATATGGCTAGCGGGGGTTCAAGATACGCAGTATTTT.

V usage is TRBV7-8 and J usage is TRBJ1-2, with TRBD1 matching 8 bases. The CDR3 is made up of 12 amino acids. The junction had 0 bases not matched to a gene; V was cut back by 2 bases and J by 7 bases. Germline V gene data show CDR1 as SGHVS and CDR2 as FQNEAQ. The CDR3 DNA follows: TGTGCCAGCAGCTTACAGGGGGCTGGCTACACCTTC. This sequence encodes CASSLQGAGYTF.

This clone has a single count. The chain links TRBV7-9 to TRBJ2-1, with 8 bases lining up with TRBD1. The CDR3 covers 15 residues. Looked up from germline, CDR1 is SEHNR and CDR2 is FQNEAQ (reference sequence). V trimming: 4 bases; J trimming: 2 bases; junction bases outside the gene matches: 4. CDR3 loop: CASSSSRGPYNEQFF. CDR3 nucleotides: TGTGCCAGCAGCTCTAGCAGGGGGCCCTACAATGAGCAGTTCTTC.

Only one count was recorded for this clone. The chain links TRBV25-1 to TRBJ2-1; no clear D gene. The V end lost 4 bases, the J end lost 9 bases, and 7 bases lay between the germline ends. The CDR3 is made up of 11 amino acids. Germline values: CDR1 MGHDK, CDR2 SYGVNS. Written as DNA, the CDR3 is TGTGCCAGCAGTGCCGGCGGTGAGCAGTTCTTC. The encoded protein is CASSAGGEQFF. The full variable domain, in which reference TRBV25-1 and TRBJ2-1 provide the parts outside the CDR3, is EADIYQTPRYLVIGTGKKITLECSQTMGHDKMYWYQQDPGMELHLIHYSYGVNSTEKGDLSSESTVSRIRTEHFPLTLESARPSHTSQYLCASSAGGEQFFGPGTRLTVL.

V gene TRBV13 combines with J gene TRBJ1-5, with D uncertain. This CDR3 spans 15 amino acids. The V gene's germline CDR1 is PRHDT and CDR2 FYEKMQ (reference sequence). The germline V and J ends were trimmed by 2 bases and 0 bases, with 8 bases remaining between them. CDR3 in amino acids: CASSLYGNSNQPQHF. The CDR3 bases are TGTGCCAGCAGCTTATACGGGAATAGCAATCAGCCCCAGCATTTT.

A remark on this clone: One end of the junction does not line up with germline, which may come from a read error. DNA of the CDR3: TGTGCTAGCAGCTTAGGGCGGGGGGCGGCGGAGACCCAGTACTTC. It specifies CASSLGRGAAETQYF. The V gene is TRBV7-7, the J gene TRBJ2-5, with TRBD2 matching over 8 bases. Germline loops: CDR1 SSHAT, CDR2 FNYEAQ (reference sequence). CDR3 length: 15 amino acids.

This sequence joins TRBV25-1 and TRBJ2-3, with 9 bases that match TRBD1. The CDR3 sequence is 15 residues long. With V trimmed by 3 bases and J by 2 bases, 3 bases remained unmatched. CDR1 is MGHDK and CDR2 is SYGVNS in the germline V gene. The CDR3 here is CASSERTGVTDTQYF. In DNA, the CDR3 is TGTGCCAGCAGTGAGAGGACAGGGGTCACAGATACGCAGTATTTT.

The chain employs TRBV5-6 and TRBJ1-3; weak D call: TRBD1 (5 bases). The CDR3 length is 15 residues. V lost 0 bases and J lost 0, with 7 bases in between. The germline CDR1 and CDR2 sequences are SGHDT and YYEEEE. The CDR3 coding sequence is TGTGCCAGCAGCTTGGGACAGCTCTCTGGAAACACCATATATTTT. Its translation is CASSLGQLSGNTIYF.

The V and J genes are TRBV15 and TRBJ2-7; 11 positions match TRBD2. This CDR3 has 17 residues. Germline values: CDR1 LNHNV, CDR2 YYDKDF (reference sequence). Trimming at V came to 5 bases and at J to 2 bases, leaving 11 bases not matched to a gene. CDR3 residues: CATSAGTSGINTYEQYF. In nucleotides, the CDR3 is TGTGCCACCAGCGCCGGGACTAGCGGAATTAATACCTACGAGCAGTACTTC. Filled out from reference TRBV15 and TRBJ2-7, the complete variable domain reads DAMVIQNPRYQVTQFGKPVTLSCSQTLNHNVMYWYQQKSSQAPKLLFHYYDKDFNNEADTPDNFQSRRPNTSFCFLDIRSPGLGDTAMYLCATSAGTSGINTYEQYFGPGTRLTVT.

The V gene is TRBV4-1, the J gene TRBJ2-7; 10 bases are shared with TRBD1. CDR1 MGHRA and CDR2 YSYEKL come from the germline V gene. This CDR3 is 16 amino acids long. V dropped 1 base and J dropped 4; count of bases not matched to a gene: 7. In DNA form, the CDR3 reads TGCGCCAGCAGCCAAGTCCCGGGACAGGGGAGATACGAGCAGTACTTC. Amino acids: CASSQVPGQGRYEQYF.

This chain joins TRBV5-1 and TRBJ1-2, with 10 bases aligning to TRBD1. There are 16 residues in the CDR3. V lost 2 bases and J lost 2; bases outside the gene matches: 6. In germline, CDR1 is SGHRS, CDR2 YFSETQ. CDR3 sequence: CASSLDGTGANYGYTF. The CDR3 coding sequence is TGCGCCAGCAGCTTAGACGGGACAGGGGCGAACTATGGCTACACCTTC. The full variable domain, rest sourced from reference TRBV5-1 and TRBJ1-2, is KAGVTQTPRYLIKTRGQQVTLSCSPISGHRSVSWYQQTPGQGLQFLFEYFSETQRNKGNFPGRFSGRQFSNSRSEMNVSTLELGDSALYLCASSLDGTGANYGYTFGSGTRLTVV.

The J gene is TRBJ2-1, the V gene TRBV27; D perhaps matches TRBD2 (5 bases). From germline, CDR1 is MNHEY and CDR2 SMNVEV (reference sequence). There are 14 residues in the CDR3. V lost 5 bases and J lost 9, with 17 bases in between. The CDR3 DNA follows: TGTGCCAGCAGTCAAACCACTAGTGTAAGTGAGCAGTTCTTC. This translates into CASSQTTSVSEQFF.

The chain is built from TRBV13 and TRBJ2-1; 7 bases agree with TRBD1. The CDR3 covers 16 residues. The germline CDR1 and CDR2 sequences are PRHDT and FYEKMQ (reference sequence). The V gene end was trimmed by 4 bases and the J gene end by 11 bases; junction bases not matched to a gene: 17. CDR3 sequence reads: CASSSKTEGQSNQQFF. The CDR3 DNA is TGTGCCAGCAGCTCGAAGACCGAGGGACAGTCAAACCAGCAGTTCTTC.

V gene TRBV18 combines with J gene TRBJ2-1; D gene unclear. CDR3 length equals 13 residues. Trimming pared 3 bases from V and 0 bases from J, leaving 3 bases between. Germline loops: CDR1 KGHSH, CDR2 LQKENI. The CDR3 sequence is CASSPSSYNEQFF. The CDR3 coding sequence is TGTGCCAGCTCACCGAGCTCCTACAATGAGCAGTTCTTC.

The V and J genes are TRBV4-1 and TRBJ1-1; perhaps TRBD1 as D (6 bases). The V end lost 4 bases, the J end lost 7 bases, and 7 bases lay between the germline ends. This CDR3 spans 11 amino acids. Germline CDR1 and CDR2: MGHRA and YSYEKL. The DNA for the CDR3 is TGCGCCAGCAGCCCGGGACATGAAGCTTTCTTT. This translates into CASSPGHEAFF.

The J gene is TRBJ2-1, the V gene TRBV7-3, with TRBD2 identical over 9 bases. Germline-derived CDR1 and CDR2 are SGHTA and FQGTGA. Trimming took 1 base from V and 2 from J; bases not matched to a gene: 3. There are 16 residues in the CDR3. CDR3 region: CASSLISGGPYNEQFF. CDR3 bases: TGTGCCAGCAGCTTAATTAGCGGGGGACCCTACAATGAGCAGTTCTTC.

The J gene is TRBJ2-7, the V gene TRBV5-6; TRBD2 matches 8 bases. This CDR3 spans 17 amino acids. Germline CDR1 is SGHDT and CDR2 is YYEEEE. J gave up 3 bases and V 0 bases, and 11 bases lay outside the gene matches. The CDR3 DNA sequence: TGTGCCAGCAGCTTGGGTTTTCTGGGCGGGGGGTACTACGAGCAGTACTTC. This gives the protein CASSLGFLGGGYYEQYF.

The CDR3 is CASTEGGGKLFF. The CDR3 region has the DNA TGTGCCAGCACCGAAGGGGGTGGAAAACTGTTTTTT. The chain recombines TRBV11-2 with TRBJ1-4; a possible D gene is TRBD1 (6 bases). CDR3 length: 12 amino acids. The V end lost 7 bases, the J end lost 10 bases, and 13 bases lay between the germline ends. In germline, CDR1 is SGHAT, CDR2 FQNNGV.